This T cell receptor beta chain was captured by sequencing in a study of blood T cell repertoires in COVID-19. Study context: Sites across the United States, Italy and Spain contributed samples from acute and convalescent COVID-19. PBMCs, B-cell-depleted T cells, or T cells provided the cDNA or gDNA that made up the material.

Per the authors' pipeline: Scientists estimated how many nucleated cells there were by amplifying reference gene primers. Produced via immunoSEQ multiplex PCR; TCRdb's table is partial and in-frame only. V and J calls and clone size are as listed in that table; D and trimming were resolved from the DNA. The sample carries 180,000 or so clones, about 87% recorded once. The CDR3 runs 14 residues. Germline CDR1 and CDR2: GTSNPN and SVGIG (reference sequence). Trimming stripped 3 bases from V and 5 bases from J, with 14 bases between. This receptor was identified in a young man with active or convalescent COVID-19. Sequences were obtained from peripheral blood. The rearrangement links TRBV30 to TRBJ1-5, with a tentative D call TRBD1 (5 bases). The chain's CDR3 is CAWSKQDGHQPQHF. CDR3 DNA sequence: TGTGCCTGGAGCAAACAGGACGGCCATCAGCCCCAGCATTTT. Based on the CDR3 plus reference TRBV30 and TRBJ1-5, the full variable domain is SQTIHQWPATLVQPVGSPLSLECTVEGTSNPNLYWYRQAAGRGLQLLFYSVGIGQISSEVPQNLSASRPQDRQFILSSKKLLLSDSGFYLCAWSKQDGHQPQHFGDGTRLSIL.